This TCR beta chain was sequenced in a study of shared clonotypes between healthy human individuals. For the study at large: The cohort comprised a couple of women and a few men. Their ages spanned 18 to 49 years.

CDR3 length: 13 amino acids. Germline CDR1 is MDHEN and CDR2 is SYDVKM. V was clipped by 7 bases and J by 2 bases, with 10 bases between them. Profiling relied on immunoSEQ multiplex PCR, and the TCRdb table lists in-frame clones only, not all of them. The sample records approximately 2.4 million clones, approximately 95% being singletons. The TCR sequence derives from a man aged 18 to 35 in good health. The chain has TRBV28 and TRBJ2-3; no clear D gene. The sequencing sample was made of naive CD4+ T cells sorted from blood. This sample's subset: CD45RA+ positively selected. Here the CDR3 reads CASILRNTDTQYF. The DNA for the CDR3 is TGTGCCAGCATTCTGCGGAACACAGATACGCAGTATTTT. Full variable domain (missing parts from reference TRBV28 and TRBJ2-3): DVKVTQSSRYLVKRTGEKVFLECVQDMDHENMFWYRQDPGLGLRLIYFSYDVKMKEKGDIPEGYSVSREKKERFSLILESASTNQTSMYLCASILRNTDTQYFGPGTRLTVL.